This is a list of T cell receptor beta chains from one sample in a study of shared clonotypes between healthy human individuals. The table came from immunoSEQ multiplex PCR; TCRdb's copy has only in-frame clones and leaves some out. The sample has about 680,000 clones; roughly 72% are singletons. Material for sequencing was memory CD4+ T cells sorted from blood. Source of these receptors: a woman in her twenties or thirties in good health. CDR3s include the opening cysteine and the closing phenylalanine or tryptophan. D genes are given only for firm matches. Clone size is given for some rows only: seen once, a few or many times, or a class if the clone is expanded.

clone size: few; V gene: TRBV5-1; J gene: TRBJ2-3; D gene: NA; CDR3 protein: CASSLEAGQPDTQYF; CDR3 DNA: TGCGCCAGCAGCTTGGAGGCGGGACAACCAGATACGCAGTATTTT
clone size: NA; V gene: TRBV6-1; J gene: TRBJ1-1; D gene: NA; CDR3 protein: CASKQRLSEAFF; CDR3 DNA: TGTGCCAGCAAGCAGAGACTATCTGAAGCTTTCTTT
clone size: few; V gene: TRBV2; J gene: TRBJ2-2; D gene: NA; CDR3 protein: CASSSNTGELFF; CDR3 DNA: TGTGCCAGCAGCTCAAACACCGGGGAGCTGTTTTTT
clone size: NA; V gene: TRBV6-1; J gene: TRBJ2-7; D gene: NA; CDR3 protein: CASSEQGVSYEQYF; CDR3 DNA: TGTGCCAGCAGTGAACAGGGCGTTTCCTACGAGCAGTACTTC
clone size: once; V gene: TRBV30; J gene: TRBJ2-7; D gene: NA; CDR3 protein: CAWSEPGVSYEQYF; CDR3 DNA: TGTGCCTGGAGTGAGCCAGGGGTCTCCTACGAGCAGTACTTC
clone size: NA; V gene: TRBV28; J gene: TRBJ2-1; D gene: TRBD1; CDR3 protein: CASRLGQGLNNEQFF; CDR3 DNA: TGTGCCAGCAGGTTGGGACAGGGCCTGAACAATGAGCAGTTCTTC
clone size: NA; V gene: TRBV5-1; J gene: TRBJ2-2; D gene: TRBD1; CDR3 protein: CASSPGQGASGELFF; CDR3 DNA: TGCGCCAGCAGCCCCGGACAGGGGGCATCCGGGGAGCTGTTTTTT
clone size: NA; V gene: TRBV4-2; J gene: TRBJ2-2; D gene: TRBD1; CDR3 protein: CASSQWWTGGTGELFF; CDR3 DNA: TGTGCCAGCAGCCAGTGGTGGACAGGGGGTACCGGGGAGCTGTTTTTT
clone size: NA; V gene: TRBV6-4; J gene: TRBJ2-1; D gene: TRBD2; CDR3 protein: CASSEASGSLLQNEQFF; CDR3 DNA: TGTGCCAGCAGTGAGGCTAGCGGGAGCCTACTACAAAATGAGCAGTTCTTC
clone size: NA; V gene: TRBV30; J gene: TRBJ1-1; D gene: NA; CDR3 protein: CAWSAPTENTEAFF; CDR3 DNA: TGTGCCTGGAGTGCCCCGACGGAGAACACTGAAGCTTTCTTT
clone size: few; V gene: TRBV5-1; J gene: TRBJ1-2; D gene: NA; CDR3 protein: CASSVQGDSGGYTF; CDR3 DNA: TGCGCCAGCAGCGTGCAGGGTGATAGTGGCGGCTACACCTTC
clone size: NA; V gene: TRBV19; J gene: TRBJ2-7; D gene: TRBD1; CDR3 protein: CASSIKRTGGYEQYF; CDR3 DNA: TGTGCCAGTAGTATTAAGCGGACAGGGGGCTACGAGCAGTACTTC
clone size: NA; V gene: TRBV4-1; J gene: TRBJ2-4; D gene: NA; CDR3 protein: CASSQASSKNIQYF; CDR3 DNA: TGCGCCAGCAGCCAAGCGAGTTCGAAAAACATTCAGTACTTC
clone size: once; V gene: TRBV11-2; J gene: TRBJ2-5; D gene: NA; CDR3 protein: CASSRNQETQYF; CDR3 DNA: TGTGCCAGCAGCAGAAACCAAGAGACCCAGTACTTC
clone size: few; V gene: TRBV29-1; J gene: TRBJ1-1; D gene: TRBD1; CDR3 protein: CSVYRGRTEAFF; CDR3 DNA: TGCAGCGTCTACAGGGGGCGAACTGAAGCTTTCTTT
clone size: NA; V gene: TRBV7-9; J gene: TRBJ2-7; D gene: TRBD2; CDR3 protein: CASSSGLAGEQYF; CDR3 DNA: TGTGCCAGCAGCTCTGGACTAGCGGGAGAGCAGTACTTC
clone size: NA; V gene: TRBV2; J gene: TRBJ1-5; D gene: NA; CDR3 protein: CASSEEVYSNQPQHF; CDR3 DNA: TGTGCCAGCAGTGAAGAGGTGTATAGCAATCAGCCCCAGCATTTT
clone size: NA; V gene: TRBV6-1; J gene: TRBJ1-5; D gene: NA; CDR3 protein: CASSAGGSNQPQHF; CDR3 DNA: TGTGCCAGCAGTGCGGGGGGGAGCAATCAGCCCCAGCATTTT
clone size: NA; V gene: TRBV4-1; J gene: TRBJ2-7; D gene: NA; CDR3 protein: CASSQAREQYF; CDR3 DNA: TGCGCCAGCAGCCAAGCTAGGGAGCAGTACTTC
clone size: NA; V gene: TRBV13; J gene: TRBJ2-1; D gene: TRBD2; CDR3 protein: CASSGGGRGLDEQFF; CDR3 DNA: TGTGCCAGCAGCGGTGGCGGGAGGGGGTTGGATGAGCAGTTCTTC
clone size: few; V gene: TRBV7-9; J gene: TRBJ1-2; D gene: TRBD1; CDR3 protein: CASSLTGGASNYGYTF; CDR3 DNA: TGTGCCAGCAGCTTAACAGGGGGCGCTTCTAACTATGGCTACACCTTC
clone size: NA; V gene: TRBV2; J gene: TRBJ2-7; D gene: NA; CDR3 protein: CASSEARLGFIYEQYF; CDR3 DNA: TGTGCCAGCAGTGAAGCGCGACTAGGTTTTATCTACGAGCAGTACTTC
clone size: NA; V gene: TRBV29-1; J gene: TRBJ2-7; D gene: NA; CDR3 protein: CSVGPAETEQYF; CDR3 DNA: TGCAGCGTTGGGCCCGCCGAGACCGAGCAGTACTTC
clone size: NA; V gene: TRBV5-1; J gene: TRBJ1-1; D gene: NA; CDR3 protein: CASSFGFGGDTEAFF; CDR3 DNA: TGCGCCAGCAGCTTCGGGTTCGGAGGGGACACTGAAGCTTTCTTT
clone size: NA; V gene: TRBV4-1; J gene: TRBJ2-1; D gene: TRBD2; CDR3 protein: CASSQGSGGSSYNEQFF; CDR3 DNA: TGCGCCAGCAGCCAAGGGAGCGGGGGCAGCTCCTACAATGAGCAGTTCTTC
clone size: once; V gene: TRBV7-9; J gene: TRBJ1-4; D gene: TRBD1; CDR3 protein: CASSLVLQGAPRNEKLFF; CDR3 DNA: TGTGCCAGCAGCTTAGTTTTGCAGGGGGCGCCGAGAAATGAAAAACTGTTTTTT
clone size: NA; V gene: TRBV30; J gene: TRBJ1-1; D gene: NA; CDR3 protein: CAWRPPWGLDTEAFF; CDR3 DNA: TGTGCCTGGAGGCCCCCTTGGGGGCTCGACACTGAAGCTTTCTTT
clone size: many; V gene: TRBV27; J gene: TRBJ1-1; D gene: NA; CDR3 protein: CASSLTENTEAFF; CDR3 DNA: TGTGCCAGCAGTTTAACTGAGAACACTGAAGCTTTCTTT
clone size: few; V gene: TRBV28; J gene: TRBJ1-2; D gene: TRBD1; CDR3 protein: CASSRTGGRGYTF; CDR3 DNA: TGTGCCAGCAGTCGAACAGGGGGCCGAGGCTACACCTTC
clone size: few; V gene: TRBV5-1; J gene: TRBJ2-5; D gene: TRBD1; CDR3 protein: CASSMQGDQETQYF; CDR3 DNA: TGCGCCAGCAGCATGCAGGGGGATCAAGAGACCCAGTACTTC
clone size: NA; V gene: TRBV18; J gene: TRBJ1-1; D gene: NA; CDR3 protein: CASSQGNRVQDTEAFF; CDR3 DNA: TGTGCCAGCTCACAGGGGAACAGGGTACAGGACACTGAAGCTTTCTTT
clone size: once; V gene: TRBV28; J gene: TRBJ2-7; D gene: NA; CDR3 protein: CASSFRGNEQYF; CDR3 DNA: TGTGCCAGCAGTTTCAGGGGTAACGAGCAGTACTTC
clone size: many; V gene: TRBV6-1; J gene: TRBJ2-7; D gene: NA; CDR3 protein: CASRGSGQSRYEQYF; CDR3 DNA: TGTGCCAGCAGGGGCTCTGGACAGTCACGCTACGAGCAGTACTTC
clone size: few; V gene: TRBV11-3; J gene: TRBJ1-5; D gene: NA; CDR3 protein: CASSFGHQPQHF; CDR3 DNA: TGTGCCAGCAGCTTTGGGCATCAGCCCCAGCATTTT
clone size: NA; V gene: TRBV2; J gene: TRBJ2-2; D gene: TRBD2; CDR3 protein: CASSEGLASGELFF; CDR3 DNA: TGTGCCAGCAGTGAAGGACTAGCTTCCGGGGAGCTGTTTTTT
clone size: NA; V gene: TRBV15; J gene: TRBJ2-3; D gene: NA; CDR3 protein: CATSRDLGVGDTQYF; CDR3 DNA: TGTGCCACCAGCAGAGATCTAGGGGTAGGAGATACGCAGTATTTT
clone size: NA; V gene: TRBV10-1; J gene: TRBJ2-1; D gene: TRBD2; CDR3 protein: CASSDPGTSVYNEQFF; CDR3 DNA: TGCGCCAGCAGTGACCCCGGGACTAGCGTATACAATGAGCAGTTCTTC
clone size: NA; V gene: TRBV18; J gene: TRBJ1-4; D gene: NA; CDR3 protein: CASSPGRGTNEKLFF; CDR3 DNA: TGTGCCAGCTCACCGGGTAGAGGGACTAATGAAAAACTGTTTTTT
clone size: few; V gene: TRBV5-6; J gene: TRBJ2-3; D gene: TRBD2; CDR3 protein: CASSFSGRRSTDTQYF; CDR3 DNA: TGTGCCAGCAGCTTTAGCGGGAGGCGGAGCACAGATACGCAGTATTTT
clone size: few; V gene: TRBV19; J gene: TRBJ1-2; D gene: NA; CDR3 protein: CASRGGDGYTF; CDR3 DNA: TGTGCCAGTAGAGGAGGGGATGGCTACACCTTC
clone size: NA; V gene: TRBV23-1; J gene: TRBJ2-7; D gene: TRBD2; CDR3 protein: CASSQESIPHLAGNNEQYF; CDR3 DNA: TGCGCCAGCAGTCAGGAATCCATACCTCACCTAGCGGGTAATAACGAGCAGTACTTC
clone size: few; V gene: TRBV25-1; J gene: TRBJ1-1; D gene: TRBD1; CDR3 protein: CASSEWGGQGVTEAFF; CDR3 DNA: TGTGCCAGCAGTGAATGGGGGGGACAGGGGGTCACTGAAGCTTTCTTT
clone size: NA; V gene: TRBV27; J gene: TRBJ1-2; D gene: NA; CDR3 protein: CASSSPTRGNYGYTF; CDR3 DNA: TGTGCCAGCAGTTCCCCTACTCGGGGGAACTATGGCTACACCTTC
clone size: NA; V gene: TRBV13; J gene: TRBJ2-5; D gene: TRBD2; CDR3 protein: CASSGWGLAGEETQYF; CDR3 DNA: TGTGCCAGCAGCGGGTGGGGACTAGCGGGGGAAGAGACCCAGTACTTC
clone size: NA; V gene: TRBV6-5; J gene: TRBJ1-2; D gene: NA; CDR3 protein: CASSYPDDRSNYGYTF; CDR3 DNA: TGTGCCAGCAGTTATCCTGATGACAGGAGTAACTATGGCTACACCTTC
clone size: NA; V gene: TRBV6-5; J gene: TRBJ2-7; D gene: TRBD2; CDR3 protein: CASSFGGSIGEQYF; CDR3 DNA: TGTGCCAGCAGTTTTGGCGGGAGTATAGGCGAGCAGTACTTC
clone size: NA; V gene: TRBV4-2; J gene: TRBJ1-4; D gene: NA; CDR3 protein: CASSQDVLTTTLKLFF; CDR3 DNA: TGTGCCAGCAGCCAAGATGTCCTTACCACCACCTTAAAACTGTTTTTT
clone size: NA; V gene: TRBV6-6; J gene: TRBJ1-3; D gene: NA; CDR3 protein: CASGLTGNTIYF; CDR3 DNA: TGTGCCAGCGGTCTGACTGGAAACACCATATATTTT
clone size: NA; V gene: TRBV23-1; J gene: TRBJ1-1; D gene: NA; CDR3 protein: CASSQCSLDTEAFF; CDR3 DNA: TGCGCCAGCAGTCAATGCAGCCTTGACACTGAAGCTTTCTTT
clone size: NA; V gene: TRBV28; J gene: TRBJ1-1; D gene: NA; CDR3 protein: CATTEGLNTEAFF; CDR3 DNA: TGTGCCACGACGGAGGGGTTGAACACTGAAGCTTTCTTT